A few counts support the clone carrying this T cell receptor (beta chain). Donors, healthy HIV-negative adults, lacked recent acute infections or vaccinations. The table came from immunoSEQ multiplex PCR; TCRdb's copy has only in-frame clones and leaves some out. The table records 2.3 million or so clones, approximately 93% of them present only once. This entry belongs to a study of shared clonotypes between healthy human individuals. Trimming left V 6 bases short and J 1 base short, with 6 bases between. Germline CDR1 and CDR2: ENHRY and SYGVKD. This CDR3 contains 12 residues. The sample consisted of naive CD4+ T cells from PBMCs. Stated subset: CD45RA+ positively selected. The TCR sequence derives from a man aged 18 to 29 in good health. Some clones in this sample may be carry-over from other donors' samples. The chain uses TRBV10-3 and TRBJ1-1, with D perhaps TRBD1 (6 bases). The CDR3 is CAIRTGNTEAFF. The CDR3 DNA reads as TGTGCCATCAGGACAGGGAACACTGAAGCTTTCTTT.